The sequence of this TCR beta chain was determined in a study of cytotoxic CD8 clonotypes in ibrutinib-treated CLL. The germline CDR1 and CDR2 sequences are SGDLS and YYNGEE. CDR3 length: 14 amino acids. Some clones are missing from TCRdb's copy, which holds only in-frame ones; the method was immunoSEQ multiplex PCR. The top ten hold 3.5% to 5.5% of the sample, which has roughly 160,000 clones, about 80% seen once. The sequences come from PBMCs, collected after 24 months of ibrutinib treatment. The chain recombines TRBV9 with TRBJ2-5, with D possibly matching TRBD1 (5 bases). The DNA end favors TRBJ2-7, so the J call may be wrong. This sequence was found in a human donor with chronic lymphocytic leukemia. In DNA form, the CDR3 reads TGTGCCAGCAGCGTAGAGGGGTATTCATACGAGCAGTACTTC. It encodes CASSVEGYSYEQYF.